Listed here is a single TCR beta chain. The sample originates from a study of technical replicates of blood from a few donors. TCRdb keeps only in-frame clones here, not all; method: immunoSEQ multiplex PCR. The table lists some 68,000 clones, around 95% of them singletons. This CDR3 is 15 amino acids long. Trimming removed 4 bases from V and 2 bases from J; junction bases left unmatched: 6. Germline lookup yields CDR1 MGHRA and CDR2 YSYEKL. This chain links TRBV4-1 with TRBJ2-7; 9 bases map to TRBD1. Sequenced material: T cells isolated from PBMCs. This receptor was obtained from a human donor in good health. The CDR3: CASSRSTGGPYEQYF. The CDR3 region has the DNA TGCGCCAGCAGCCGGTCAACAGGGGGCCCCTACGAGCAGTACTTC.